Listed here are 2 T cell receptor beta chains from one sample, sequenced in a study of shared clonotypes between healthy human individuals. CD8 cells regarded as naive lacked CD45RO, were positively chosen for CCR7, and omitted terminally differentiated effector memory CD45RA+ cells. Sequenced by immunoSEQ multiplex PCR; TCRdb stores in-frame clones only, minus some. Of approximately 2,000,000 clones in the sample, roughly 95% were seen once. The sample consisted of naive CD8+ T cells from PBMCs. The receptors come from a man between 18 and 35 years old in good health. Some clones in this sample may be carry-over from other donors' samples.

This clone is a singleton in its sample. The rearrangement uses TRBV7-9 and TRBJ2-7; D tentatively fits TRBD1 or TRBD2 (5 bases each). The CDR3 runs to 12 residues. V was cut by 5 bases and J by 6 bases, with 11 bases left in between. Germline V CDR1 and CDR2: SEHNR, FQNEAQ (reference sequence). As DNA, the CDR3 is TGTGCCAGCAGCGGCGATGGGGGCGAGCAGTACTTC. Protein: CASSGDGGEQYF.

The chain has TRBV7-8 and TRBJ2-1; D is perhaps TRBD1 (7 bases). The CDR3 is 17 residues long. CDR1 is SGHVS and CDR2 is FQNEAQ in the germline V gene. Trimming left V 1 base short and J 8 bases short, with 21 bases between. DNA for the CDR3: TGTGCCAGCAGCTTAGGAGGCAGGGGGGTTGCGGCAGATGAGCAGTTCTTC. Its protein product is CASSLGGRGVAADEQFF.